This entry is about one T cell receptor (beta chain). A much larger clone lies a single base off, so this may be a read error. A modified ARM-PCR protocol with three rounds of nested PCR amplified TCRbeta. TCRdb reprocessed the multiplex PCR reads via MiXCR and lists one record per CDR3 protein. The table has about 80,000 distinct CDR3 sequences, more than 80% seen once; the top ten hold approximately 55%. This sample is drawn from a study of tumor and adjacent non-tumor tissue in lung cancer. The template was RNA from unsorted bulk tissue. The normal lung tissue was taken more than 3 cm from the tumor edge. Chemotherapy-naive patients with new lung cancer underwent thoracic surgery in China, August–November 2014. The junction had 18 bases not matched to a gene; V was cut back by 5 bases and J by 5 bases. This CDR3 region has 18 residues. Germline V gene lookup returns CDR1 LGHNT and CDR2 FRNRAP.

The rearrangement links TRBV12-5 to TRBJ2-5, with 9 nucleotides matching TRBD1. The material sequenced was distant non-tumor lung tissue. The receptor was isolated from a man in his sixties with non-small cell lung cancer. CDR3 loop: CASGRGQGVGRSWETQYF. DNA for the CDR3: TGTGCTAGTGGTCGGGGACAGGGAGTCGGTCGTTCATGGGAGACCCAGTACTTC.